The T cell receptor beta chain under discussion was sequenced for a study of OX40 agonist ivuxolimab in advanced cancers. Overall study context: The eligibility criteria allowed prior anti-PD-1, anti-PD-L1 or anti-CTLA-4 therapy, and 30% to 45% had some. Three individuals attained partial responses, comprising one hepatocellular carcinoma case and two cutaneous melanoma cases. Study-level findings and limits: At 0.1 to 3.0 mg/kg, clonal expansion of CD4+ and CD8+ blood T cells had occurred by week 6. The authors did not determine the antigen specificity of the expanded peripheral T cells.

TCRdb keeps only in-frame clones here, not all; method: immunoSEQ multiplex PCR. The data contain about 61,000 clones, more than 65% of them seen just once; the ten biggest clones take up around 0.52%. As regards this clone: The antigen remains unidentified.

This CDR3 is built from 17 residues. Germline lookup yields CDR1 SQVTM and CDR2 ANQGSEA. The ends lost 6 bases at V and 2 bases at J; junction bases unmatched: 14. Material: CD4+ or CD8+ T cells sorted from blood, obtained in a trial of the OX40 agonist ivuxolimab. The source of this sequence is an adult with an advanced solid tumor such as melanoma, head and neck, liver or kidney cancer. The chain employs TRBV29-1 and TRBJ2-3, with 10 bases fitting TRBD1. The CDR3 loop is CSVKDSGTGAPTDTQYF. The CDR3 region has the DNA TGCAGCGTGAAAGACTCCGGGACAGGGGCCCCCACAGATACGCAGTATTTT.